A selection of T cell receptor beta chains follows, all from one sample in a study of T cell repertoires in cytomegalovirus infection. Using its own MiXCR run on the reads, TCRdb lists one record per CDR3 protein. The table lists over 250,000 distinct CDR3 sequences, 20% to 30% of them singletons. Sequencing was done on a sample of PBMCs. These receptors came from a human donor in good health (CMV status not recorded). Some clones in this sample may be carry-over from other donors' samples. Each CDR3 is given with its conserved first and last residue. A D gene is named only where the DNA matches it firmly. Size is omitted from some rows. Given values are once, few, many or a class for expanded clones.

v_gene	abundance	j_gene	d_gene	CDR3nt	CDR3aa
TRBV7-2	.	TRBJ1-5	.	TGTGCCAGCAGCTCCCAAAGGACAGAGGGGGTCCAGCCCCAGCATTTT	CASSSQRTEGVQPQHF
TRBV14	.	TRBJ2-5	TRBD2	TGTGCCAGCAGCCTCATGAGCGGGACTAGCGGAGGGCAAGAGACCCAGTACTTC	CASSLMSGTSGGQETQYF
TRBV7-8	many	TRBJ2-3	.	TGTGCCAGCAGCTTATCCTCCATCACAGATACGCAGTATTTT	CASSLSSITDTQYF
TRBV6-2/TRBV6-3	.	TRBJ2-6	TRBD2	TGTGCCAGCAGTTACGGTAGCGGGAGGGCCTCTGGGGCCAACGTCCTGACTTTC	CASSYGSGRASGANVLTF
TRBV20-1	.	TRBJ1-1	TRBD1	TGCAGTGCAGGCCCGGGACAGAGAATTGACACTGAAGCTTTCTTT	CSAGPGQRIDTEAFF
TRBV5-6	.	TRBJ2-1	.	TGTGCCAGCAGCTTGGCGCCAGAAAAATGGCAGTTCTTC	CASSLAPEKWQFF
TRBV5-4	few	TRBJ2-7	TRBD1	TGTGCCAGCAGCCGCGTCCCGGGACAGGGGGGGTACGAGCAGTACTTC	CASSRVPGQGGYEQYF
TRBV29-1	few	TRBJ1-1	.	TGCAGCGTTGTGCCACTGACGGCTTTCTTT	CSVVPLTAFF
TRBV30	few	TRBJ1-5	TRBD1	TGTGCCTGGAGTTTGGGACAGTACAATCAGCCCCAGCATTTT	CAWSLGQYNQPQHF
TRBV2	many	TRBJ2-1	TRBD2	TGTGCCAGCAGTACCCCGGGACTAGAGGTAAATGAGCAGTTCTTC	CASSTPGLEVNEQFF
TRBV5-6	many	TRBJ1-5	.	TGTGCCAGCAGCTTGGGCGGTTTTATTAATAGCAATCAGCCCCAGCATTTT	CASSLGGFINSNQPQHF
TRBV6-1	many	TRBJ2-7	.	TGTGCCAGCAGACCCGGACGGCTAGCAGAGCAGTACTTC	CASRPGRLAEQYF
TRBV3-1	few	TRBJ1-1	.	TGTGCCAGCAGCGACGGGACGGTGAACACTGAAGCTTTCTTT	CASSDGTVNTEAFF
TRBV28	.	TRBJ1-5	TRBD1	TGTGCCAGCAGCCAAGGACAGGGGAGACAGCCCCAGCATTTT	CASSQGQGRQPQHF
TRBV12-3/TRBV12-4	.	TRBJ1-1	.	TGTGCCAGCAGTTTCGGCGGTCCTGAAGCTTTCTTT	CASSFGGPEAFF
TRBV6-6	many	TRBJ2-5	.	TGTGCCAGCAGTTACTCGAGAGACACCCAAGAGACCCAGTACTTC	CASSYSRDTQETQYF
TRBV20-1	few	TRBJ1-6	TRBD1	TGCAGTGCTAGTGACGGGACAGGGGTTAATTCACCCCTCCACTTT	CSASDGTGVNSPLHF
TRBV7-6	.	TRBJ2-7	TRBD1	TGTGCCAGCAGCTTAACATCCGGGACAGACTCCTACGAGCAGTACTTC	CASSLTSGTDSYEQYF
TRBV7-2	many	TRBJ2-6	TRBD1	TGTGCCAGCAGCGCCGGGACAGGGACCATTTCTGGGGCCAACGTCCTGACTTTC	CASSAGTGTISGANVLTF
TRBV7-2	many	TRBJ2-3	.	TGTGCCAGCAGCCCACTAGGGGGTAGCACAGATACGCAGTATTTT	CASSPLGGSTDTQYF
TRBV12-3/TRBV12-4	few	TRBJ2-2	.	TGTGCCAGCAGCCAGGACGGATCGGAGAACACCGGGGAGCTGTTTTTT	CASSQDGSENTGELFF
TRBV7-2	many	TRBJ1-5	.	TGTGCCAGCAGCCCAACTTATCATCAGCCCCAGCATTTT	CASSPTYHQPQHF
TRBV24-1	.	TRBJ2-2	TRBD2	TGTGCCACCAGTGATCCCGGGGGGAAGGGCACCGGGGAGCTGTTTTTT	CATSDPGGKGTGELFF
TRBV24-1	many	TRBJ1-1	.	TGTGCCACCAGTGTCAGGACGGCCAAGAACACTGAAGCTTTCTTT	CATSVRTAKNTEAFF
TRBV6-1	.	TRBJ1-1	.	TGTGCCAGCAGTGACTATCGGGGGGCGGTCACTGAAGCTTTCTTT	CASSDYRGAVTEAFF
TRBV20-1	.	TRBJ1-1	.	TGCAGTGCCCAAGACAGCACTGAAGCTTTCTTT	CSAQDSTEAFF
TRBV18	once	TRBJ2-1	.	TGTGCCAGCTCACCTCTTAGGGGGAGCGACTACAATGAGCAGTTCTTC	CASSPLRGSDYNEQFF
TRBV12-3/TRBV12-4	few	TRBJ1-5	.	TGTGCCAGCAGCTCGGAAAGAAGGAATCAGCCCCAGCATTTT	CASSSERRNQPQHF
TRBV2	.	TRBJ1-5	.	TGTGCCAGCAGACTTGGGACAAATAGCAATCAGCCCCAGCATTTT	CASRLGTNSNQPQHF